This T cell receptor beta chain is drawn from a study of blood T cell repertoires in COVID-19. Across the study: The United States, Italy and Spain were the sources of the acute and convalescent COVID-19 samples. Sample material is recorded as cDNA or gDNA derived from T cells, B-cell-depleted T cells, or PBMCs.

This clone occurred once. This CDR3 is 16 amino acids long. Germline CDR1 is LNHDA and CDR2 is SQIVND (reference sequence). Trimming cost V 2 bases and J 9 bases; bases outside gene matches: 11. Original methodology: Estimates of nucleated cell counts were drawn from the amplification of reference gene primers. Here immunoSEQ multiplex PCR was the method, and the copy in TCRdb shows in-frame clones only, minus some. The V and J calls and clone size were taken over from that table, and D and trimming were inferred from the DNA. The sample holds roughly 280,000 clones, around four fifths seen once. The source of this sequence is a man in his sixties with acute or convalescent COVID-19. V usage is TRBV19 and J usage is TRBJ2-1, with 9 bases lining up with TRBD2. Source material: peripheral blood. In nucleotides, the CDR3 is TGTGCCAGTAGTATAACCCTAGCGGGGCCCTGGGGTGAGCAGTTCTTC. Its translation is CASSITLAGPWGEQFF.